The T cell receptor beta chain described here comes from a study of Ad26.COV2.S vaccination and SARS-CoV-2 variants. TCRdb's copy holds only in-frame clones and misses some; the assay was immunoSEQ multiplex PCR. The sample yields over 110,000 clones, about nine tenths seen once. As regards this clone: Its target is not known.

CDR1 is KGHSH, CDR2 LQKENI, per germline. The CDR3 spans 15 residues. The V gene end was trimmed by 4 bases and the J gene end by 11 bases; junction bases not matched to a gene: 12. The study, taken as a whole, reports: The TCR-based breadth and depth measures might underestimate overall T cell responses.

The genes are TRBV18 and TRBJ1-4; 8 positions agree with TRBD1. The TCR comes from a human donor who had recovered from COVID-19. The material was peripheral blood, obtained after recovery from COVID-19. In DNA form, the CDR3 reads TGTGCCAGCTCACTCTCGACAGGGGAATCTGGGAAACTGTTTTTT. As protein: CASSLSTGESGKLFF.